This entry concerns a single T cell receptor (beta chain). Germline-derived CDR1 and CDR2 are KGHSH and LQKENI. This CDR3 comprises 18 residues. Germline trimming cut 2 bases from V and 7 bases from J; bases unmatched to any gene: 16. Original processing notes: Nucleated cell number was recorded as an estimate derived from reference gene primer amplification. Clones were sequenced by immunoSEQ multiplex PCR, and TCRdb holds only the in-frame ones, with some missing. The V and J calls and clone size are taken from that table; D and trimming were inferred from the DNA. The table records about 210,000 clones, 80% of them present only once. The entry originates in a study of blood T cell repertoires in COVID-19. Study-wide context: Researchers got acute and convalescent COVID-19 samples from the United States, Italy and Spain. From T cells, B-cell-depleted T cells, or PBMCs came the material, which was cDNA or gDNA.

The chain couples TRBV18 to TRBJ2-2, with 7 bases that match TRBD1. This receptor was taken from a woman aged 70-85 years with acute or convalescent COVID-19. Sequencing input: peripheral blood. CDR3 protein: CASSPFDPAGGAGGELFF. CDR3 nucleotide sequence: TGTGCCAGCTCACCATTCGACCCAGCAGGGGGAGCAGGCGGGGAGCTGTTTTTT.